The T cell receptor beta chain described here comes from a study of cytomegalovirus exposure and HLA in healthy donors. Study results and caveats: TCR beta chain V- and J-gene trimming was linked, in a later analysis, to a missense variant in DCLRE1C. Among immune exposure information, only CMV serostatus was available. An Asian-associated ancestry cluster reportedly showed fewer N-insertions than the approximately 630-donor mean in a later analysis. The CMV antigen specificity of three CMV-associated chains was confirmed through in vitro analysis.

The PCR ran on 60 Vbeta and 13 Jbeta primers. TCRdb's copy holds only in-frame clones and misses some; the assay was immunoSEQ multiplex PCR. The sample yields some 210,000 clones, around four fifths seen once. Trimming removed 3 bases from V and 4 bases from J, with 9 bases in between. From germline, CDR1 is SNHLY and CDR2 FYNNEI. The CDR3 consists of 14 residues. With respect to this clone: Its specificity is not known.

V and J are TRBV2 and TRBJ2-2, with D maybe TRBD1 (5 bases). Sequenced sample: PBMCs. This TCR derives from a male donor in good health and CMV-seronegative. The CDR3 nucleotides read TGTGCCAGCAGTGAGGGCAGGGCCACCGGGGAGCTGTTTTTT. Its protein is CASSEGRATGELFF.